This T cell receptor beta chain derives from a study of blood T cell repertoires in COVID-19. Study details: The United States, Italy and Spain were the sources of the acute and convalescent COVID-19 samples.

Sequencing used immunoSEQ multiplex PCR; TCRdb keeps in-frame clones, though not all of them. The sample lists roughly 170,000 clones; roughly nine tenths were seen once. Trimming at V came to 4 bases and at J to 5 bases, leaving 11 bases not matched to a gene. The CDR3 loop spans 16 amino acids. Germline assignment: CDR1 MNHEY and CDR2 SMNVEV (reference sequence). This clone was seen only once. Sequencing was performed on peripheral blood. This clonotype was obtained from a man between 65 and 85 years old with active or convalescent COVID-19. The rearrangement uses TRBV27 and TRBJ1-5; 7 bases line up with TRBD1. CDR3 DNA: TGTGCCAGCAGTTATGGGCACACAGGGGCGGATCAGCCCCAGCATTTT. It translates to CASSYGHTGADQPQHF.